The rows below give T cell receptor beta chains drawn from one sample of a study of shared clonotypes between healthy human individuals. Only in-frame clones appear in the TCRdb table, and some are missing; sequencing was by immunoSEQ multiplex PCR. The data show 850,000 to 1,100,000 clones, with about 72% seen just once and almost 0.9% held by the top ten. Specimen: memory CD4+ T cells from PBMCs. All receptors come from a man younger than 30 in good health. Some clones in this sample may be carry-over from other donors' samples. The CDR3 runs from the conserved cysteine through the conserved F or W. The D gene is left open where the match is weak. Clone size, where shown, is once, few, many, or a class for clones that have expanded.

size	J	D	V	CDR3	DNA
NA	TRBJ2-1	TRBD2	TRBV29-1	CSVVEPGLARNEQFF	TGCAGCGTTGTAGAGCCGGGACTAGCGCGGAATGAGCAGTTCTTC
many	TRBJ1-1	NA	TRBV29-1	CSVSWVGTEAFF	TGCAGCGTCTCGTGGGTGGGCACTGAAGCTTTCTTT
NA	TRBJ2-7	TRBD2	TRBV11-2	CASSLAPAGGPYEQYF	TGTGCCAGCAGCTTAGCTCCAGCGGGAGGGCCTTACGAGCAGTACTTC
NA	TRBJ2-5	NA	TRBV28	CASSFPSKETQYF	TGTGCCAGCAGTTTCCCCAGTAAAGAGACCCAGTACTTC
NA	TRBJ2-2	TRBD2	TRBV11-3	CASSLGGGAGTGELFF	TGTGCCAGCAGCCTAGGCGGGGGGGCCGGCACCGGGGAGCTGTTTTTT
NA	TRBJ1-1	NA	TRBV7-9	CASGLRGNTEAFF	TGTGCCAGCGGGCTAAGGGGGAACACTGAAGCTTTCTTT
NA	TRBJ2-5	NA	TRBV9	CASSVGSWGGTQYF	TGTGCCAGCAGCGTAGGGAGTTGGGGAGGGACCCAGTACTTC
NA	TRBJ1-2	NA	TRBV29-1	CSVAHGGVLNYGYTF	TGCAGCGTCGCTCACGGGGGGGTCCTTAACTATGGCTACACCTTC
NA	TRBJ1-5	NA	TRBV7-3	CASSLRAGSPQHF	TGTGCCAGCAGCTTAAGGGCAGGGAGCCCCCAGCATTTT
NA	TRBJ2-7	NA	TRBV7-8	CASSLARLPPYEQYF	TGTGCCAGCAGCTTAGCGAGGCTACCCCCCTACGAGCAGTACTTC
NA	TRBJ1-4	NA	TRBV30	CAWSGEDEKLFF	TGTGCCTGGAGCGGGGAGGATGAAAAACTGTTTTTT
NA	TRBJ2-2	TRBD2	TRBV11-1	CASSFRGGRGTGELFF	TGTGCCAGCAGCTTTCGGGGGGGCCGAGGCACCGGGGAGCTGTTTTTT
NA	TRBJ2-7	NA	TRBV6-5	CATSSSYEQYF	TGTGCCACATCATCCTCCTACGAGCAGTACTTC
few	TRBJ2-7	NA	TRBV5-6	CASSLEAAYEQYF	TGTGCCAGCAGCTTGGAGGCAGCCTACGAGCAGTACTTC
NA	TRBJ2-1	NA	TRBV19	CASSVTYSSYNEQFF	TGTGCCAGTAGTGTAACATATAGCTCCTACAATGAGCAGTTCTTC
NA	TRBJ2-1	NA	TRBV7-3	CASSLSNGGTEQFF	TGTGCCAGCAGTTTAAGTAACGGCGGTACTGAGCAGTTCTTC
NA	TRBJ2-1	NA	TRBV9	CASSVGDFYNEQFF	TGTGCCAGCAGCGTAGGGGATTTCTACAATGAGCAGTTCTTC
NA	TRBJ2-5	NA	TRBV28	CASSTGGQETQYF	TGTGCCAGCAGTACCGGGGGCCAAGAGACCCAGTACTTC
few	TRBJ2-7	TRBD2	TRBV18	CASSPSGAGGAYEQYF	TGTGCCAGCTCACCGAGTGGAGCGGGAGGTGCCTACGAGCAGTACTTC
NA	TRBJ2-1	NA	TRBV7-3	CASSAGTPVMYNEQFF	TGTGCCAGCAGCGCCGGGACTCCCGTAATGTACAATGAGCAGTTCTTC
NA	TRBJ1-1	TRBD1	TRBV11-2	CASSIRTGVSTEAFF	TGTGCCAGCAGCATAAGGACAGGGGTAAGCACTGAAGCTTTCTTT
NA	TRBJ1-3	NA	TRBV5-4	CASTATGRGDTIYF	TGTGCCAGCACCGCAACAGGGAGAGGCGACACCATATATTTT
NA	TRBJ1-2	TRBD1	TRBV7-2	CASSIDGTGTYGYTF	TGTGCCAGCAGCATTGACGGGACAGGGACCTATGGCTACACCTTC
once	TRBJ2-5	NA	TRBV7-3	CASSSTVQETQYF	TGTGCCAGCAGCTCGACAGTCCAAGAGACCCAGTACTTC
NA	TRBJ2-1	NA	TRBV28	CASSFVNYGGLNEQFF	TGTGCCAGCAGTTTCGTGAATTATGGGGGGCTGAATGAGCAGTTCTTC
NA	TRBJ2-2	TRBD2	TRBV2	CASMSGGATRSGELFF	TGTGCCAGCATGAGCGGGGGCGCGACTAGGTCCGGGGAGCTGTTTTTT
NA	TRBJ1-5	NA	TRBV5-1	CASSLGAGRNQPQHF	TGCGCCAGCAGCTTGGGGGCAGGGAGGAATCAGCCCCAGCATTTT
NA	TRBJ1-3	NA	TRBV28	CASSLGGTSGNTIYF	TGTGCCAGCAGTTTAGGCGGAACCTCTGGAAACACCATATATTTT
NA	TRBJ2-7	TRBD2	TRBV19	CASSLRLIAGGNSVSYEQYF	TGTGCCAGTAGTCTCCGACTGATAGCGGGAGGAAATAGCGTCTCCTACGAGCAGTACTTC
NA	TRBJ2-1	TRBD2	TRBV5-4	CAIGGGTSGTQGQFF	TGTGCCATCGGCGGGGGGACTAGCGGGACCCAGGGGCAGTTCTTC
NA	TRBJ2-7	TRBD1	TRBV6-5	CASSYTDRGPYEQYF	TGTGCCAGCAGTTACACAGACAGGGGCCCCTACGAGCAGTACTTC
NA	TRBJ2-7	TRBD2	TRBV6-5	CATRAAGAEQYF	TGTGCCACCCGGGCAGCGGGAGCCGAGCAGTACTTC
once	TRBJ2-5	NA	TRBV5-1	CASSLVLTASGETQYF	TGCGCCAGCAGCTTGGTGTTAACAGCCTCGGGCGAGACCCAGTACTTC
NA	TRBJ2-5	TRBD1	TRBV6-5	CASSFSVQGARETQYF	TGTGCCAGCAGTTTCTCGGTTCAGGGGGCTAGGGAGACCCAGTACTTC
few	TRBJ1-2	NA	TRBV7-9	CASSVTGSYGYTF	TGTGCCAGCAGCGTAACAGGGAGCTATGGCTACACCTTC